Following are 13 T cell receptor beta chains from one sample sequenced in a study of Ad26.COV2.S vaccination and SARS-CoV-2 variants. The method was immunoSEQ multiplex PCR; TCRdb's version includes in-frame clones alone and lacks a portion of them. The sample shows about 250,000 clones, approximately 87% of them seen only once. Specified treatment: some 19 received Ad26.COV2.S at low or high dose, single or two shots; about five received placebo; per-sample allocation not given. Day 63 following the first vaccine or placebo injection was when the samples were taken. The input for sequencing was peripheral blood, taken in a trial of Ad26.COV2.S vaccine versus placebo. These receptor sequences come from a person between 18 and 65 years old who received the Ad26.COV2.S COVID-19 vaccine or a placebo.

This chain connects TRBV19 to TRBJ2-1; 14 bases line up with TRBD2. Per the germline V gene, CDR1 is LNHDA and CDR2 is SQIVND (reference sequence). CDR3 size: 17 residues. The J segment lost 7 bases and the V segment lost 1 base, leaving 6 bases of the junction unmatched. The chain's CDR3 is CASSIALTSGGGNEQFF. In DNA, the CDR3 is TGTGCCAGTAGTATAGCCCTGACTAGCGGGGGGGGAAATGAGCAGTTCTTC. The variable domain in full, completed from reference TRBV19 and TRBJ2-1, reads DGGITQSPKYLFRKEGQNVTLSCEQNLNHDAMYWYRQDPGQGLRLIYYSQIVNDFQKGDIAEGYSVSREKKESFPLTVTSAQKNPTAFYLCASSIALTSGGGNEQFFGPGTRLTVL.

The CDR3 bases are TGTGCCAGCAGCTTCGACAGGGGACCTAATCAGCCCCAGCATTTT. This gives the protein CASSFDRGPNQPQHF. The chain joins TRBV11-2 to TRBJ1-5, with 8 nucleotides matching TRBD1. The CDR3 has 15 amino acids. Germline lookup yields CDR1 SGHAT and CDR2 FQNNGV. V lost 3 bases, J lost 4 bases, and 5 bases stayed unmatched. Full variable domain (missing parts from reference TRBV11-2 and TRBJ1-5): EAGVAQSPRYKIIEKRQSVAFWCNPISGHATLYWYQQILGQGPKLLIQFQNNGVVDDSQLPKDRFSAERLKGVDSTLKIQPAKLEDSAVYLCASSFDRGPNQPQHFGDGTRLSIL.

The CDR3 DNA follows: TGTGCCAGCAGCAGAGGGGGAGCGGGCACCGGGGAGCTGTTTTTT. It translates to CASSRGGAGTGELFF. The chain carries TRBV9 and TRBJ2-2; D tentatively fits TRBD1 or TRBD2 (6 bases each). Germline V CDR1 and CDR2: SGDLS, YYNGEE. Trimming cost V 4 bases and J 4 bases, with 14 bases left between them. The CDR3 is 15 residues long.

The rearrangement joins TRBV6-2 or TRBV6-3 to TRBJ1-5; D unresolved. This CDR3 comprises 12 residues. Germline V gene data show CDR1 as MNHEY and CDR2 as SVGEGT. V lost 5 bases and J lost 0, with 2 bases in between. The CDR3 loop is CASSVSNQPQHF. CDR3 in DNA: TGTGCCAGCAGTGTTAGCAATCAGCCCCAGCATTTT.

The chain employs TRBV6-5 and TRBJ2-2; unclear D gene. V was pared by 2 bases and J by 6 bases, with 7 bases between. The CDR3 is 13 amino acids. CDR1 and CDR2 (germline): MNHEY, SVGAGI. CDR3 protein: CASSYMAPGELFF. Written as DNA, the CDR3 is TGTGCCAGCAGTTACATGGCTCCCGGGGAGCTGTTTTTT.

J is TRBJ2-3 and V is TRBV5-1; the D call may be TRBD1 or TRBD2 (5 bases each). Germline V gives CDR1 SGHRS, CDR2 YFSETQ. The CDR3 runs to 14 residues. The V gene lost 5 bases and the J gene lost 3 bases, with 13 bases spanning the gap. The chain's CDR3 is CASRGRERTDTQYF. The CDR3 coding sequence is TGCGCCAGCAGGGGCAGGGAGCGGACAGATACGCAGTATTTT.

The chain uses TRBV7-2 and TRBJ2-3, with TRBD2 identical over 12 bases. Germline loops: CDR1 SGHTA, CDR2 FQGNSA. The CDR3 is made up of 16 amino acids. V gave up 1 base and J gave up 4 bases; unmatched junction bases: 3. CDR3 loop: CASSLGASGRADTQYF. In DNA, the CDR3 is TGTGCCAGCAGCTTAGGTGCTAGCGGGAGGGCAGATACGCAGTATTTT.

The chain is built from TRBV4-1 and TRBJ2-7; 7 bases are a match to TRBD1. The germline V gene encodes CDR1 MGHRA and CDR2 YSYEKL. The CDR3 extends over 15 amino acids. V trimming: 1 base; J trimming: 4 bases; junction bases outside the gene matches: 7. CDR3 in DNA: TGCGCCAGCAGCCAAGGGGTAGGGGGCCGTTACGAGCAGTACTTC. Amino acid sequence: CASSQGVGGRYEQYF.

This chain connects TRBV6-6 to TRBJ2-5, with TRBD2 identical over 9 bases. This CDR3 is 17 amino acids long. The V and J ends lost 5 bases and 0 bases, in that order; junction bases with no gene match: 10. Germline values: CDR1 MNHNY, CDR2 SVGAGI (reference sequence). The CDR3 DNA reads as TGTGCCAGCAGTCACGTTAGCGGGAGTGGGTACCAAGAGACCCAGTACTTC. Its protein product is CASSHVSGSGYQETQYF.

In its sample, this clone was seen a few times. Written as DNA, the CDR3 is TGTGCCAGCAGCGGACAGGGGTTCTCACCCCTCCACTTT. It encodes CASSGQGFSPLHF. The gene calls are TRBV3-1 (or the pseudogene TRBV3-2) and TRBJ1-6; 9 bases match TRBD1. Trimming cost V 5 bases and J 10 bases; bases outside gene matches: 3. Germline lookup yields CDR1 LGHDT and CDR2 YNNKEL (reference sequence). The CDR3 is 13 residues long.

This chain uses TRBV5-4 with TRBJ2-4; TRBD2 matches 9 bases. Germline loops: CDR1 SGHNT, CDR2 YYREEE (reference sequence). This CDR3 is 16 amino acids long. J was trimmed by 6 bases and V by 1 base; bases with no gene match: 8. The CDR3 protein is CASSLSAGGPGNIQYF. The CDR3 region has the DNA TGTGCCAGCAGCTTGTCGGCGGGAGGGCCCGGAAACATTCAGTACTTC.

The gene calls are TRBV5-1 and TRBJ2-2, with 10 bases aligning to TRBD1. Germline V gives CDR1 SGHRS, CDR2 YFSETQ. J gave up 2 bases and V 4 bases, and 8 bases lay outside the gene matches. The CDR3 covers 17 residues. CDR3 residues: CASSPPGQGGNTGELFF. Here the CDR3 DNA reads TGCGCCAGCAGCCCACCCGGACAGGGGGGTAACACCGGGGAGCTGTTTTTT.

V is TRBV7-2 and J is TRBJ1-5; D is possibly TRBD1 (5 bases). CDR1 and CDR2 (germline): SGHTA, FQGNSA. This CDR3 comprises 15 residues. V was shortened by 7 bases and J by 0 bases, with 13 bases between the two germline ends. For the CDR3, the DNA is TGTGCCAGCACCCCTGGGACGGTTAGCAATCAGCCCCAGCATTTT. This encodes CASTPGTVSNQPQHF.